Below, 17 T cell receptor beta chains from the same sample are listed, as sequenced in a study of CD8 T cells in Susac syndrome. The authors reverse transcribed roughly 0.5 to 1 ug RNA with random hexamers. A single record per CDR3 protein comes from TCRdb applying MiXCR to the immunoSEQ multiplex PCR reads. The sample includes 150,000 or so distinct CDR3 sequences, 95% to 97% seen only once; the top ten take less than 0.15%. Source material: CD4+ T cells from PBMCs. The source of these receptors is a human donor with Susac syndrome.

The chain links TRBV29-1 to TRBJ1-5; possibly TRBD1 for D (6 bases). V lost 5 bases and J lost 3, with 11 bases in between. CDR3 length: 13 residues. Germline CDR1 reads SQVTM; CDR2 reads ANQGSEA. CDR3 DNA: TGCAGCGTTAGAGGGGACACCAATCAGCCCCAGCATTTT. It specifies CSVRGDTNQPQHF.

The chain joins TRBV12-3 or TRBV12-4 to TRBJ1-2; the D gene is possibly TRBD1 (5 bases). This CDR3 is built from 14 residues. The V end was cut by 3 bases, the J end by 7 bases, with 15 bases between. The CDR3 protein is CASSLPGRVGGYTF. CDR3 DNA sequence: TGTGCCAGCAGTTTGCCAGGGAGGGTGGGTGGCTACACCTTC.

The chain is built from TRBV30 and TRBJ2-3, with D perhaps TRBD1 (6 bases). Trimming removed 5 bases at V and 0 bases at J, with 12 bases between. This CDR3 is built from 14 residues. From germline, CDR1 is GTSNPN and CDR2 SVGIG (reference sequence). The CDR3 nucleotides are TGTGCCTGGGGTAGACAGGTCAGCACAGATACGCAGTATTTT. Translating gives CAWGRQVSTDTQYF.

The genes are TRBV2 and TRBJ2-4, with D maybe TRBD2 (6 bases). The CDR3 has 14 residues. Per the germline V gene, CDR1 is SNHLY and CDR2 is FYNNEI. The V end was cut by 8 bases, the J end by 3 bases, with 14 bases between. The CDR3 nucleotides read TGTGCCAGCTTGGGACTTATTGGCAAAAACATTCAGTACTTC. This translates into CASLGLIGKNIQYF.

The V gene is TRBV11-2, the J gene TRBJ2-5; no firm D call. There are 13 residues in the CDR3. CDR1 and CDR2 from the germline V gene are SGHAT and FQNNGV. Trimming took 6 bases from V and 1 from J, leaving 9 bases between them. CDR3 nucleotide sequence: TGTGCCAGCAGTCGTCATGGCCAAGAGACCCAGTACTTC. Its translation is CASSRHGQETQYF.

The chain uses TRBV4-1 and TRBJ1-5; D unresolved. The CDR3 runs 13 residues. From germline, CDR1 is MGHRA and CDR2 YSYEKL. V lost 4 bases to trimming and J lost 7 bases, with 11 bases between them. The CDR3 nucleotides read TGCGCCAGCAGCCCTGCCGGCTCCCAGCCCCAGCATTTT. It yields the protein CASSPAGSQPQHF.

This chain uses TRBV29-1 with TRBJ2-7; 12 nucleotides line up with TRBD1. This CDR3 region has 15 residues. Trimming at V came to 6 bases and at J to 2 bases, leaving 8 bases not matched to a gene. Germline CDR1 is SQVTM and CDR2 is ANQGSEA. The CDR3 DNA reads TGCAGCGTCGCCCCCGGGACAGGGGGCCCCTACGAGCAGTACTTC. Encoded protein: CSVAPGTGGPYEQYF.

The chain carries TRBV6-6 and TRBJ1-2; tentatively, D is TRBD1 (6 bases). Trimming pared 1 base from V and 5 bases from J, leaving 11 bases between. The germline V gene has CDR1 MNHNY and CDR2 SVGAGI (reference sequence). This CDR3 spans 14 amino acids. The chain's CDR3 is CASSYFAGEYGYTF. CDR3 DNA: TGTGCCAGCAGTTACTTTGCAGGGGAGTATGGCTACACCTTC.

This chain connects TRBV7-9 to TRBJ1-2, with a possible D match to TRBD1 (6 bases). Germline CDR1 and CDR2: SEHNR and FQNEAQ (reference sequence). Deletions cut 0 bases from V and 6 bases from J, with 8 bases between. The CDR3 is made up of 13 amino acids. The CDR3 loop is CASSLAQGNGYTF. DNA for the CDR3: TGTGCCAGCAGCTTAGCACAGGGAAATGGCTACACCTTC.

This chain joins TRBV5-4 and TRBJ2-5; 8 nucleotides align to TRBD1. After removal of 4 bases from V and 7 bases from J, the junction contained 9 bases not matched to a gene. The germline CDR1 and CDR2 sequences are SGHNT and YYREEE (reference sequence). The CDR3 is 14 residues long. The CDR3 coding sequence is TGTGCCAGCAGCCAGGACAGGGTGAGGGCGACCCAGTACTTC. This sequence encodes CASSQDRVRATQYF.

V and J are TRBV27 and TRBJ1-4; no clear D. The CDR3 length is 13 residues. Germline V gives CDR1 MNHEY, CDR2 SMNVEV (reference sequence). V dropped 5 bases and J dropped 3 bases, with 7 bases sitting between them. The CDR3 region has the DNA TGTGCCAGCAGTCTACTTGCTAATGAAAAACTGTTTTTT. Its protein product is CASSLLANEKLFF.

This clonotype has a handful of counts. V gene TRBV6-2 or TRBV6-3 combines with J gene TRBJ2-2; D uncertain. The germline CDR1 and CDR2 sequences are MNHEY and SVGEGT. The CDR3 spans 14 residues. Trimming left V 2 bases short and J 2 bases short, with 6 bases between. This CDR3 reads CASSYGPNTGELFF. The CDR3 nucleotides read TGTGCCAGCAGTTACGGGCCCAACACCGGGGAGCTGTTTTTT.

J is TRBJ1-4 and V is TRBV5-1, with a weak D call TRBD1 (5 bases). V gave up 4 bases and J gave up 5 bases, with 15 bases separating them. The germline gives CDR1 SGHRS, CDR2 YFSETQ. The CDR3 length is 15 residues. The CDR3 region has the DNA TGCGCCAGCAGCCCCGGGGCCGGGGGGAATGAAAAACTGTTTTTT. This codes for CASSPGAGGNEKLFF.

This clonotype was observed a handful of times. The chain couples TRBV7-2 to TRBJ2-7; 9 nucleotides line up with TRBD1. Germline loops: CDR1 SGHTA, CDR2 FQGNSA. Losses at the gene ends were 2 bases for V and 6 bases for J; bases not matched to a gene: 5. CDR3 length equals 14 residues. Here the CDR3 reads CASSLKQGAGEQYF. Written as DNA, the CDR3 is TGTGCCAGCAGCTTAAAACAGGGGGCGGGCGAGCAGTACTTC. Together with reference TRBV7-2 and TRBJ2-7, the CDR3 gives the full variable domain: GAGVSQSPSNKVTEKGKDVELRCDPISGHTALYWYRQSLGQGLEFLIYFQGNSAPDKSGLPSDRFSAERTGGSVSTLTIQRTQQEDSAVYLCASSLKQGAGEQYFGPGTRLTVT.

The gene calls are TRBV12-3 or TRBV12-4 and TRBJ1-1, with D hard to call. Trimming removed 5 bases from V and 4 bases from J, with 14 bases in between. This CDR3 spans 14 amino acids. The CDR3 protein is CASSPGVGSTEAFF. In nucleotides, the CDR3 is TGTGCCAGCAGTCCCGGGGTGGGATCCACTGAAGCTTTCTTT.

V and J are TRBV28 and TRBJ1-6, with 7 bases fitting TRBD1. The CDR3 covers 16 residues. Germline V gene lookup returns CDR1 MDHEN and CDR2 SYDVKM. The trim removed 1 base at V and 5 bases at J, leaving 5 bases unmatched. The CDR3 DNA reads as TGTGCCAGCAGTTTATTGGGCAGGGGGGATAATTCACCCCTCCACTTT. It specifies CASSLLGRGDNSPLHF.

The J gene is TRBJ1-5, the V gene TRBV30; 8 bases are a match to TRBD1. The germline gives CDR1 GTSNPN, CDR2 SVGIG (reference sequence). The trim removed 5 bases at V and 6 bases at J, leaving 9 bases unmatched. The CDR3 totals 14 residues. In DNA, the CDR3 is TGTGCCTGGGGGACAGGAGCGACCAGTCAGCCCCAGCATTTT. Translated: CAWGTGATSQPQHF.